This T cell receptor beta chain was obtained from a study of cytomegalovirus exposure and HLA in healthy donors. Study-wide background: The roughly 110 validation repertoires were reported in a later analysis to have been generated on the same platform as the roughly 700 first-cohort repertoires. Study-level findings and limits: The authors confirmed in vitro that a few CMV-associated chains were specific for CMV antigens.

The CDR3 contains 12 residues. The ends were cut back, 3 bases at V and 5 bases at J, with 4 bases in the middle. Germline assignment: CDR1 MNHEY and CDR2 SMNVEV (reference sequence). Separate from the approximately 730-subject first cohort, the approximately 120-subject validation cohort was the one that the donors belonged to. Remarks on this clone: Its antigen is not known. This sample also contains other DNA sequences that code for the same CDR3.

TCRdb's table, derived via immunoSEQ multiplex PCR, lists solely in-frame clones and lacks some. The sample shows some 250,000 clones, roughly 89% of them seen only once. Sequencing input: PBMCs. The chain carries TRBV27 and TRBJ1-4, with D unresolved. The receptor comes from a woman between 18 and 29 years old in good health and CMV-seronegative. The CDR3 bases are TGTGCCAGCAGTTTCAGGAATGAAAAACTGTTTTTT. Its protein product is CASSFRNEKLFF.